These 24 T cell receptor beta chains originate from one sample sequenced in a study of human T cells and chemical hapten exposure (dated by TCRdb to the early 2020s). The receptor library was made with RACE. TCRdb records NextSeq 500 as the sequencer. TCRdb passed the public sequencing reads through fastp at Q25 and MiXCR, retaining productive beta sequences. Identical CDR3 protein sequences are pooled into one entry, listed with their most common genes and DNA. For this sample the table gives approximately 79,000 distinct CDR3 sequences, of which approximately 8.6% were detected only once. Together, the top ten hold 1.5% of the sample. Read against the paper, the sample's time point label means: healthy volunteer bleed at 6 weeks. Total RNA was extracted from unfractionated whole blood collected in Tempus Blood RNA tubes. Material for sequencing was whole blood. The receptors derive from a male donor in good health. Some clones in this sample may be carry-over from other donors' samples.

The chain joins TRBV20-1 to TRBJ1-5, with unresolved D. The germline V gene has CDR1 DFQATT and CDR2 SNEGSKA (reference sequence). The CDR3 has 13 residues. V was cut by 2 bases and J by 6 bases, with 11 bases left in between. The CDR3 DNA reads TGCAGTGCTAGACCTGGATGGGGTCAGCCCCAGCATTTT. Translated, it gives CSARPGWGQPQHF.

This clonotype was seen a few times. This sequence joins TRBV6-1 and TRBJ2-1; possibly TRBD2 for D (5 bases). The germline V gene has CDR1 MNHNS and CDR2 SASEGT. CDR3 size: 15 residues. The V end was cut by 2 bases, the J end by 3 bases, with 11 bases between. The CDR3 nucleotides read TGTGCCAGCAGTGAAAGGGAGTTTCTCTACAATGAGCAGTTCTTC. Translated, it gives CASSEREFLYNEQFF.

This clonotype has a handful of counts. The chain links TRBV3-1 to TRBJ1-2, with 8 positions matching TRBD1. Trimming took 0 bases from V and 3 from J; bases not matched to a gene: 6. This CDR3 is built from 16 residues. Germline CDR1 reads LGHDT; CDR2 reads YNNKEL (reference sequence). The CDR3 loop reads CASSQDSQGVDYGYTF. The CDR3 coding sequence is TGTGCCAGCAGCCAAGATTCACAGGGGGTGGACTATGGCTACACCTTC.

About this clonotype itself: One end of the junction varies from germline; a read error may be responsible. The chain carries TRBV6-2 or TRBV6-3 and TRBJ1-5; 7 bases are shared with TRBD1. The germline CDR1 and CDR2 sequences are MNHEY and SVGEGT. The CDR3 contains 13 residues. In nucleotides, the CDR3 is TGTGCCACTGGACAGGACCGCAACCAGCCCCAGCATTTT. Its translation is CATGQDRNQPQHF.

The CDR3 loop is CASSLYAGTTNNEQFF. The CDR3 bases are TGTGCCAGCAGCTTATATGCGGGCACTACCAACAATGAGCAGTTCTTC. The genes are TRBV7-9 and TRBJ2-1, with a tentative D call TRBD2 (5 bases). Germline V gives CDR1 SEHNR, CDR2 FQNEAQ (reference sequence). V lost 2 bases to trimming and J lost 5 bases, with 16 bases between them. This CDR3 is built from 16 residues.

V is TRBV27 and J is TRBJ2-3; perhaps TRBD1 as D (6 bases). CDR1 is MNHEY and CDR2 is SMNVEV in the germline V gene (reference sequence). CDR3 length equals 20 residues. Trimming cost V 0 bases and J 0 bases, with 22 bases left between them. CDR3 DNA: TGTGCCAGCAGTTTATCCGTGGTGACAGGTGCAATCTCTAGCACAGATACGCAGTATTTT. Its translation is CASSLSVVTGAISSTDTQYF.

This clonotype was seen ten or more times. J is TRBJ1-1 and V is TRBV5-4; 7 bases fit TRBD1. The CDR3 consists of 18 residues. In germline, CDR1 is SGHNT, CDR2 YYREEE (reference sequence). V gave up 0 bases and J gave up 1 base; unmatched junction bases: 12. CDR3 sequence: CASSLGVYQGGSNTEAFF. In DNA, the CDR3 is TGTGCCAGCAGCTTGGGGGTGTACCAGGGGGGATCGAACACTGAAGCTTTCTTT.

There are many counts of this clonotype. The CDR3 loop reads CASSLELGRNTEAFF. CDR3 bases: TGCGCCAGCAGCTTGGAACTTGGACGGAACACTGAAGCTTTCTTT. The chain recombines TRBV5-1 with TRBJ1-1; the D is unclear. Per the germline V gene, CDR1 is SGHRS and CDR2 is YFSETQ. The V gene lost 0 bases and the J gene lost 1 base, with 10 bases spanning the gap. CDR3 size: 15 residues.

This clonotype was detected only a few times. The chain has TRBV6-6 and TRBJ2-7; D is possibly TRBD1 (6 bases). The V gene lost 5 bases and the J gene lost 7 bases, with 18 bases spanning the gap. Germline values: CDR1 MNHNY, CDR2 SVGAGI (reference sequence). The length of the CDR3 is 14 residues. For the CDR3, the DNA is TGTGCCAGCAGTAGTAGACAGGCTACCCCTGAGCAGTACTTC. Its translation is CASSSRQATPEQYF.

This sequence joins TRBV7-9 and TRBJ2-5, with a tentative D call TRBD1 (5 bases). V was trimmed by 6 bases and J by 1 base, leaving 9 bases between them. Germline CDR1 and CDR2: SEHNR and FQNEAQ (reference sequence). The CDR3 contains 13 residues. The DNA of the CDR3 is TGTGCCAGCAGTCCCAGGGTCCAAGAGACCCAGTACTTC. As protein: CASSPRVQETQYF.

CDR3 loop: CASSLGTPGVGNQPQHF. The CDR3, as DNA: TGTGCCAGCTCACTCGGGACGCCGGGAGTGGGCAATCAGCCCCAGCATTTT. This rearrangement joins TRBV18 to TRBJ1-5; D is possibly TRBD1 (5 bases). Per germline, CDR1 KGHSH and CDR2 LQKENI. The ends were cut back, 4 bases at V and 2 bases at J, with 18 bases in the middle. This CDR3 comprises 17 residues.

The CDR3 sequence is CAWSGGTSGTHEQYF. Written as DNA, the CDR3 is TGTGCCTGGAGTGGGGGGACTAGCGGGACTCACGAGCAGTACTTC. V gene TRBV30 combines with J gene TRBJ2-7; 13 nucleotides line up with TRBD2. Losses at the gene ends were 1 base for V and 5 bases for J; bases not matched to a gene: 5. CDR1 and CDR2 (germline): GTSNPN, SVGIG (reference sequence). The CDR3 totals 15 residues.

The genes are TRBV6-2 or TRBV6-3 and TRBJ1-1; TRBD1 is a possible D gene (5 bases). The CDR3 has 14 residues. Germline CDR1 reads MNHEY; CDR2 reads SVGEGT. The V end was cut by 2 bases, the J end by 3 bases, with 10 bases between. The CDR3 reads CASSYQGVYTEAFF. As DNA, the CDR3 is TGTGCCAGCAGTTACCAGGGCGTTTACACTGAAGCTTTCTTT.

The rearrangement uses TRBV20-1 and TRBJ1-5; D possibly corresponds to TRBD1 (6 bases). The V gene's germline CDR1 is DFQATT and CDR2 SNEGSKA (reference sequence). CDR3 length: 15 residues. V was pared by 1 base and J by 8 bases, with 18 bases between. The CDR3 is CSARGPGGAGEPQHF. CDR3 in DNA: TGCAGTGCTAGAGGGCCCGGGGGCGCTGGGGAGCCCCAGCATTTT.

The rearrangement uses TRBV4-1 and TRBJ2-1; TRBD2 matches 8 bases. The CDR3 extends over 16 amino acids. J lost 7 bases, V lost 0 bases, and 8 bases had no gene match. Germline V gene sequence: CDR1 MGHRA, CDR2 YSYEKL. CDR3 amino acids: CASSQEGAGARNEQFF. CDR3 DNA sequence: TGCGCCAGCAGCCAAGAGGGAGCGGGGGCCCGGAATGAGCAGTTCTTC.

The chain carries TRBV5-4 and TRBJ2-1; 8 bases match TRBD2. This CDR3 has 14 amino acids. Per the germline V gene, CDR1 is SGHNT and CDR2 is YYREEE (reference sequence). V was clipped by 0 bases and J by 8 bases; unmatched bases: 4. In DNA, the CDR3 is TGTGCCAGCAGCTTGGCGGGGGGGCACCATGAGCAGTTCTTC. This sequence encodes CASSLAGGHHEQFF.

The genes are TRBV10-3 and TRBJ1-6; D is unresolved. CDR3 size: 17 residues. Trimming removed 6 bases from V and 0 bases from J, with 15 bases in between. CDR1 and CDR2 from the germline V gene are ENHRY and SYGVKD. CDR3 coding DNA: TGTGCCATCAGAGACGAAGGTCCGAGCTCCTATAATTCACCCCTCCACTTT. It codes for CAIRDEGPSSYNSPLHF.

The chain couples TRBV14 to TRBJ2-5, with D tentatively TRBD1 (5 bases). The CDR3 spans 15 residues. CDR1 SGHDN and CDR2 FVKESK come from the germline V gene. Trimming stripped 3 bases from V and 0 bases from J, with 11 bases between. This CDR3 reads CASSHRQTNQETQYF. In nucleotides, the CDR3 is TGTGCCAGCAGCCACAGACAGACAAACCAAGAGACCCAGTACTTC. Full variable domain (missing parts from reference TRBV14 and TRBJ2-5): EAGVTQFPSHSVIEKGQTVTLRCDPISGHDNLYWYRRVMGKEIKFLLHFVKESKQDESGMPNNRFLAERTGGTYSTLKVQPAELEDSGVYFCASSHRQTNQETQYFGPGTRLLVL.

The rearrangement links TRBV27 to TRBJ2-7; D is unclear. Germline V gene sequence: CDR1 MNHEY, CDR2 SMNVEV (reference sequence). Trimming removed 1 base from V and 6 bases from J, with 7 bases in between. This CDR3 is built from 12 residues. CDR3 in DNA: TGTGCCAGCAGTTTATTGAGAGGCGAGCAGTACTTC. It translates to CASSLLRGEQYF.

Only a few counts were recorded for this clonotype. The rearrangement links TRBV5-1 to TRBJ2-7; D unclear. The V and J ends lost 0 bases and 0 bases respectively, with 10 bases between them. This CDR3 comprises 15 residues. Germline V gene lookup returns CDR1 SGHRS and CDR2 YFSETQ. The CDR3 DNA follows: TGCGCCAGCAGCTTGGCTGCGGAGAGCTCCTACGAGCAGTACTTC. Amino acid sequence: CASSLAAESSYEQYF.

The V gene is TRBV10-1, the J gene TRBJ2-3; D unclear. CDR1 is WNHNN and CDR2 is SYGVQD in the germline V gene (reference sequence). The CDR3 consists of 14 residues. The V gene lost 0 bases and the J gene lost 2 bases, with 6 bases spanning the gap. CDR3 DNA sequence: TGCGCCAGCAGTGAGTCAAGACACACAGATACGCAGTATTTT. This gives the protein CASSESRHTDTQYF.

V gene TRBV6-6 combines with J gene TRBJ2-6, with 8 bases identical to TRBD1. In germline, CDR1 is MNHNY, CDR2 SVGAGI (reference sequence). This CDR3 is 19 amino acids long. The ends lost 3 bases at V and 2 bases at J; junction bases unmatched: 12. Here the CDR3 reads CASSYWTGPNSPGANVLTF. The CDR3 DNA reads as TGTGCCAGCAGTTATTGGACAGGGCCTAACTCCCCTGGGGCCAACGTCCTGACTTTC.

V usage is TRBV29-1 and J usage is TRBJ1-1; no clear D gene. The CDR3 is 15 residues long. Deletions cut 4 bases from V and 2 bases from J, with 17 bases between. The germline gives CDR1 SQVTM, CDR2 ANQGSEA. CDR3 bases: TGCAGCGTTGTACCCTTAGGGAAGACTAACACTGAAGCTTTCTTT. As protein: CSVVPLGKTNTEAFF.

This clonotype was observed at least ten times. The genes are TRBV5-8 and TRBJ1-5; D might be TRBD1 (5 bases). The CDR3 runs 17 residues. V lost 0 bases, J lost 2 bases, and 15 bases lay in between. Germline CDR1 SGHTS, CDR2 YDEGEE. CDR3 DNA: TGTGCCAGCAGCTTGGCCGCGGGGCGGATAGGCAATCAGCCCCAGCATTTT. This translates into CASSLAAGRIGNQPQHF.